The table lists the clone carrying this T cell receptor beta chain with a few counts. Patients were excluded for uncontrolled infection, other autoimmune disease, pregnancy or lactation. What was amplified from RNA transcripts were TCR beta CDR3 regions. HTBI primers were used for first-round RT-PCR of the TCR CDR3. TCRdb reanalysed the multiplex PCR reads using MiXCR and keeps one entry per CDR3 protein. The data show a few hundred thousand distinct CDR3 sequences, around a sixth seen once. These data originate in a study of T cells in Graves' hyperthyroidism and ophthalmopathy. CDR1 is MDHEN, CDR2 SYDVKM, per germline. The V end was cut by 5 bases, the J end by 5 bases, with 16 bases between. This CDR3 region has 15 residues.

Sequencing was carried out using blood. This chain joins TRBV28 and TRBJ2-4; no definite D call. The sequence derives from a woman aged 18-29 years with Graves' hyperthyroidism. The CDR3 DNA follows: TGTGCCAGCAGTCCAACGCGGCTGAGCGAAAACATTCAGTACTTC. Translated, it gives CASSPTRLSENIQYF.